The T cell receptor (beta chain) under discussion was sequenced for a study of Ad26.COV2.S vaccination and SARS-CoV-2 variants. As for the study in general: The vaccine Ad26.COV2.S was put into the muscle once, or twice with 56 days between.

This CDR3 is built from 15 residues. V was pared by 7 bases and J by 4 bases, with 8 bases of the junction left unmatched. The germline V gene encodes CDR1 LNHDA and CDR2 SQIVND (reference sequence). The data were produced by immunoSEQ multiplex PCR, yet TCRdb's version contains in-frame clones alone and is incomplete. In the table there are 350,000 to 400,000 clones, 75% to 90% of which are singletons. Treatment: about 20 received Ad26.COV2.S at low or high dose, single or two shots; about 5 received placebo; per-sample allocation not given. Samples analyzed were those drawn on day 63 after the first vaccine or placebo injection. Study results and limitations: Spike-specific TCR breadth ran higher among vaccine recipients than placebo recipients. Possible underestimation of total T cell responses by the TCR breadth and depth analyses was noted. Vaccine and placebo groups showed comparable non-spike TCR breadth.

For this clone: Antigen unknown.

The genes are TRBV19 and TRBJ2-2, with 8 bases lining up with TRBD1. The receptor was isolated from a person aged 18-60 years who received the Ad26.COV2.S COVID-19 vaccine or a placebo. The starting material was peripheral blood, obtained in a trial of Ad26.COV2.S vaccine versus placebo. The CDR3 reads CASIGRGLSTGELFF. The CDR3 region has the DNA TGTGCCAGTATAGGCAGGGGGCTTAGCACCGGGGAGCTGTTTTTT.